This passage covers 24 T cell receptor beta chains from one sample sequenced in a study of T cell therapy after organ transplantation. Antigens for these TCRs are unknown. Assay used: immunoSEQ multiplex PCR; TCRdb lists only in-frame clones, some missing. Of 51,000 or so clones in the sample, about 94% were seen once. The specimen was CD8+ T cells from blood, collected before autologous CMV-specific T cell therapy. The receptors were gathered from a human patient who had received a solid organ transplant and had CMV disease.

The CDR3 here is CASRASGYEQYF. CDR3 in DNA: TGCGCCAGCAGGGCTAGCGGTTACGAGCAGTACTTC. V is TRBV10-1 and J is TRBJ2-7, with 7 positions matching TRBD2. V dropped 6 bases and J dropped 4; count of bases not matched to a gene: 3. CDR1 and CDR2 from the germline V gene are WNHNN and SYGVQD (reference sequence). The CDR3 consists of 12 residues.

The chain employs TRBV2 and TRBJ1-1; D might be TRBD1 (5 bases). The CDR3 has 15 residues. Germline loops: CDR1 SNHLY, CDR2 FYNNEI. Trimming left V 0 bases short and J 0 bases short, with 8 bases between. The CDR3 DNA reads TGTGCCAGCAGTGAAGCGCGACAGATGAACACTGAAGCTTTCTTT. Protein: CASSEARQMNTEAFF.

This rearrangement joins TRBV9 to TRBJ1-4; 7 positions agree with TRBD1. This CDR3 spans 14 amino acids. The V and J ends lost 3 bases and 8 bases, in that order; junction bases with no gene match: 7. The germline V gene has CDR1 SGDLS and CDR2 YYNGEE. Written as DNA, the CDR3 is TGTGCCAGCAGCGACCCGGACAGGTCCGAAAAACTGTTTTTT. Amino acids: CASSDPDRSEKLFF.

This clone was found a few times. The chain joins TRBV7-8 to TRBJ2-7; no definite D call. CDR3 length equals 11 residues. Per germline, CDR1 SGHVS and CDR2 FQNEAQ. V was trimmed by 2 bases and J by 5 bases, leaving 4 bases between them. For the CDR3, the DNA is TGTGCCAGCAGCTTATCCCACGAGCAGTACTTC. Its protein is CASSLSHEQYF.

The V call is TRBV9, the J call TRBJ1-1; 8 bases are shared with TRBD1. This CDR3 is built from 14 residues. The V gene end was trimmed by 0 bases and the J gene end by 3 bases; junction bases not matched to a gene: 1. CDR1 and CDR2 (germline): SGDLS, YYNGEE. Written as DNA, the CDR3 is TGTGCCAGCAGCGTAGCGGACAGGGACACTGAAGCTTTCTTT. Protein product: CASSVADRDTEAFF.

This clone was seen once. The CDR3 DNA is TGTGCCAGCAGCTGGGACACCGGGGAGCTGTTTTTT. This codes for CASSWDTGELFF. This chain connects TRBV9 to TRBJ2-2; D uncertain. The V gene lost 4 bases and the J gene lost 3 bases, with 4 bases spanning the gap. The CDR3 is 12 residues long. Germline V gene data show CDR1 as SGDLS and CDR2 as YYNGEE.

J is TRBJ1-2 and V is TRBV4-3; D unresolved. The germline V and J ends were trimmed by 0 bases and 5 bases, with 16 bases remaining between them. The CDR3 is 16 residues long. The germline CDR1 and CDR2 sequences are LGHNA and YSLEER. The CDR3 coding sequence is TGCGCCAGCAGCCAAGATTACGGGGAGGCGCGGTATGGCTACACCTTC. It encodes CASSQDYGEARYGYTF.

The chain recombines TRBV15 with TRBJ2-5, with unresolved D. With 8 bases removed from V and 5 bases from J, the gap between germline ends came to 15 bases. The CDR3 extends over 13 amino acids. CDR1 and CDR2 from the germline V gene are LNHNV and YYDKDF (reference sequence). The CDR3 region is CATGPIGEETQYF. CDR3 sequence (DNA): TGTGCCACCGGACCGATAGGAGAGGAGACCCAGTACTTC.

V usage is TRBV5-4 and J usage is TRBJ2-3; D unresolved. Germline CDR1 reads SGHNT; CDR2 reads YYREEE (reference sequence). The germline V and J ends were trimmed by 0 bases and 3 bases, with 5 bases remaining between them. The CDR3 has 13 residues. The CDR3 DNA reads as TGTGCCAGCAGCTTGGACATGACAGATACGCAGTATTTT. The encoded protein is CASSLDMTDTQYF.

The chain joins TRBV29-1 to TRBJ2-1; TRBD2 aligns across 10 bases. This CDR3 region has 16 residues. J lost 6 bases, V lost 6 bases, and 14 bases had no gene match. Germline CDR1 is SQVTM and CDR2 is ANQGSEA. The CDR3 DNA reads TGCAGCGTGGCGGGATCTACTAGCGGGAATCCCAATGAGCAGTTCTTC. The encoded protein is CSVAGSTSGNPNEQFF.

The chain is built from TRBV4-2 and TRBJ2-5; weak D call: TRBD1 (6 bases). Trimming took off 1 base at V and 5 bases at J, with 14 bases between the two ends. The CDR3 has 15 amino acids. Germline V lookup: CDR1 LGHNA, CDR2 YNFKEQ. CDR3 region: CASSQGPGQSETQYF. The CDR3 DNA reads TGTGCCAGCAGCCAAGGTCCCGGACAGAGCGAGACCCAGTACTTC.

The rearrangement links TRBV7-9 to TRBJ1-3, with no clear D. Looked up from germline, CDR1 is SEHNR and CDR2 is FQNEAQ (reference sequence). There are 16 residues in the CDR3. Trimming pared 5 bases from V and 0 bases from J, leaving 14 bases between. The CDR3 coding sequence is TGTGCCAGCAGCCGTGAAGGCCCGAGCTCTGGAAACACCATATATTTT. The encoded protein is CASSREGPSSGNTIYF.

The chain couples TRBV27 to TRBJ1-2, with TRBD1 as a possible D gene (5 bases). V lost 3 bases and J lost 5, with 19 bases in between. The CDR3 totals 16 residues. The V gene's germline CDR1 is MNHEY and CDR2 SMNVEV (reference sequence). The DNA for the CDR3 is TGTGCCAGCAGTTTGAACCGGGACGCCGTCCTTTATGGCTACACCTTC. Protein sequence: CASSLNRDAVLYGYTF.

The chain links TRBV7-2 to TRBJ1-1; D not resolved. The germline V and J ends were trimmed by 3 bases and 5 bases, with 7 bases remaining between them. Germline V gene sequence: CDR1 SGHTA, CDR2 FQGNSA. The CDR3 runs 12 residues. The DNA for the CDR3 is TGTGCCAGCAGCTTTGGGAATACTGAAGCTTTCTTT. Translating it yields CASSFGNTEAFF. The full variable domain, its missing parts supplied by reference TRBV7-2 and TRBJ1-1, is GAGVSQSPSNKVTEKGKDVELRCDPISGHTALYWYRQSLGQGLEFLIYFQGNSAPDKSGLPSDRFSAERTGGSVSTLTIQRTQQEDSAVYLCASSFGNTEAFFGQGTRLTVV.

This chain connects TRBV6-5 to TRBJ2-4, with D possibly matching TRBD2 (5 bases). The V and J ends lost 0 bases and 9 bases respectively, with 9 bases between them. The germline CDR1 and CDR2 sequences are MNHEY and SVGAGI. There are 13 residues in the CDR3. In DNA, the CDR3 is TGTGCCAGCAGTTACTCCGGGATGGGCATTCAGTACTTC. Translated, it gives CASSYSGMGIQYF.

The chain is built from TRBV5-1 and TRBJ2-1; the match to TRBD1 covers 10 bases. Germline loops: CDR1 SGHRS, CDR2 YFSETQ. This CDR3 comprises 16 residues. After removal of 2 bases from V and 6 bases from J, the junction contained 8 bases not matched to a gene. Written as DNA, the CDR3 is TGCGCCAGCAGCTTCCCTCGGGACAGGGGAGCCAATGAGCAGTTCTTC. Protein sequence: CASSFPRDRGANEQFF.

This clone was seen just once. The rearrangement joins TRBV19 to TRBJ2-2; D remains ambiguous. The CDR3 is 15 residues long. Trimming left V 5 bases short and J 0 bases short, with 10 bases between. Germline assignment: CDR1 LNHDA and CDR2 SQIVND (reference sequence). The CDR3 loop reads CASSPWMSNTGELFF. In DNA form, the CDR3 reads TGTGCCAGTAGTCCCTGGATGTCGAACACCGGGGAGCTGTTTTTT. Based on the CDR3 plus reference TRBV19 and TRBJ2-2, the full variable domain is DGGITQSPKYLFRKEGQNVTLSCEQNLNHDAMYWYRQDPGQGLRLIYYSQIVNDFQKGDIAEGYSVSREKKESFPLTVTSAQKNPTAFYLCASSPWMSNTGELFFGEGSRLTVL.

J is TRBJ2-1 and V is TRBV30, with TRBD1 matching 9 bases. The CDR3 length is 17 residues. V was pared by 2 bases and J by 9 bases, with 17 bases of the junction left unmatched. Germline V gives CDR1 GTSNPN, CDR2 SVGIG (reference sequence). CDR3 DNA sequence: TGTGCCTGGAGTTTCACGCCGGGACAGGGCTTAGAAGTTGAGCAGTTCTTC. Translated: CAWSFTPGQGLEVEQFF.

The chain carries TRBV7-2 and TRBJ2-3; 7 nucleotides match TRBD2. This CDR3 has 17 amino acids. Looked up from germline, CDR1 is SGHTA and CDR2 is FQGNSA. J gave up 5 bases and V 1 base, and 12 bases lay outside the gene matches. CDR3 region: CASSLGYRTGGGDTQYF. The CDR3 region has the DNA TGTGCCAGCAGCTTAGGGTATCGGACGGGGGGTGGAGATACGCAGTATTTT.

This clone was recorded only once. The V and J genes are TRBV30 and TRBJ2-3, with TRBD2 matching 16 bases. CDR1 and CDR2 from the germline V gene are GTSNPN and SVGIG (reference sequence). CDR3 size: 16 residues. The V and J ends lost 3 bases and 3 bases, in that order; junction bases with no gene match: 3. DNA for the CDR3: TGTGCCTGGAGGGGACTAGCGGGGGGGTATACAGATACGCAGTATTTT. This codes for CAWRGLAGGYTDTQYF.

The chain employs TRBV18 and TRBJ1-1; D unclear. Germline lookup yields CDR1 KGHSH and CDR2 LQKENI. Trimming pared 6 bases from V and 6 bases from J, leaving 11 bases between. This CDR3 is 12 amino acids long. CDR3 DNA sequence: TGTGCCAGCTCTCCCTACGCATCTGAAGCTTTCTTT. Translating it yields CASSPYASEAFF.

The chain uses TRBV27 and TRBJ1-4; TRBD1 agrees at 8 bases. After removal of 2 bases from V and 2 bases from J, the junction contained 4 bases not matched to a gene. CDR3 length: 16 residues. Per germline, CDR1 MNHEY and CDR2 SMNVEV (reference sequence). CDR3 region: CASSLQGAATNEKLFF. The CDR3 DNA reads as TGTGCCAGCAGTTTACAGGGGGCTGCTACTAATGAAAAACTGTTTTTT.

The CDR3 spells CASSGGTGVEQYF. The CDR3 region has the DNA TGCGCCAGCAGTGGCGGAACAGGGGTCGAGCAGTACTTC. The chain is built from TRBV10-2 and TRBJ2-7; the match to TRBD1 covers 7 bases. The CDR3 runs 13 residues. From germline, CDR1 is WSHSY and CDR2 SAAADI. V dropped 4 bases and J dropped 6; count of bases not matched to a gene: 6.

The chain couples TRBV4-1 to TRBJ2-1, with TRBD2 identical over 12 bases. The CDR3 extends over 16 amino acids. Germline CDR1 and CDR2: MGHRA and YSYEKL. The ends lost 4 bases at V and 4 bases at J; junction bases unmatched: 5. The CDR3 loop is CASSRQTSGRYNEQFF. The DNA for the CDR3 is TGCGCCAGCAGCCGTCAGACTAGCGGGAGATACAATGAGCAGTTCTTC.